These 5 T cell receptor beta chains share one sample of origin, sequenced in a study of cytomegalovirus exposure and HLA in healthy donors. Some clones are missing from TCRdb's copy, which holds only in-frame ones; the method was immunoSEQ multiplex PCR. The data hold about 49,000 clones, with roughly nine tenths observed a single time. Sequencing used PBMCs. These TCRs come from a man younger than 35 in good health and CMV-seronegative.

The chain has TRBV7-9 and TRBJ2-7, with 9 nucleotides matching TRBD1. V lost 2 bases and J lost 7; bases outside the gene matches: 9. Germline V gene lookup returns CDR1 SEHNR and CDR2 FQNEAQ (reference sequence). CDR3 length: 15 amino acids. The CDR3 region is CASSLFGTGTEEQYF. As DNA, the CDR3 is TGTGCCAGCAGCTTATTTGGGACAGGGACTGAAGAGCAGTACTTC. The full variable domain, completed using reference TRBV7-9 and TRBJ2-7, is DTGVSQNPRHKITKRGQNVTFRCDPISEHNRLYWYRQTLGQGPEFLTYFQNEAQLEKSRLLSDRFSAERPKGSFSTLEIQRTEQGDSAMYLCASSLFGTGTEEQYFGPGTRLTVT.

This chain uses TRBV7-3 with TRBJ2-7; 14 nucleotides line up with TRBD2. CDR1 is SGHTA and CDR2 is FQGTGA in the germline V gene. The CDR3 extends over 17 amino acids. The ends lost 1 base at V and 3 bases at J; junction bases unmatched: 5. CDR3 nucleotides: TGTGCCAGCAGCTTAAGACTAGCGGGGGGGGTGCTCTACGAGCAGTACTTC. It yields the protein CASSLRLAGGVLYEQYF.

The chain combines TRBV11-2 with TRBJ2-7; 7 bases line up with TRBD2. The V and J ends lost 4 bases and 2 bases, in that order; junction bases with no gene match: 11. Germline lookup yields CDR1 SGHAT and CDR2 FQNNGV. CDR3 length: 16 residues. CDR3 nucleotide sequence: TGTGCCAGCAGCTCTCCTCCAGCGGGACTACCCTACGAGCAGTACTTC. Protein product: CASSSPPAGLPYEQYF.

CDR3 sequence: CASTPRLLTGANVLTF. CDR3 coding DNA: TGTGCCAGCACCCCCCGGTTGCTTACTGGGGCCAACGTCCTGACTTTC. The chain carries TRBV7-2 and TRBJ2-6; no clear D gene. Germline values: CDR1 SGHTA, CDR2 FQGNSA. The CDR3 has 16 residues. The V and J ends lost 7 bases and 2 bases respectively, with 15 bases between them.

V and J are TRBV30 and TRBJ2-3; tentatively, D is TRBD1 (5 bases). The CDR3 is 14 residues long. Trimming shortened V by 0 bases and J by 3 bases, and 10 bases separated the two germline ends. Germline CDR1 GTSNPN, CDR2 SVGIG (reference sequence). The CDR3 here is CAWSVGQGTDTQYF. As DNA, the CDR3 is TGTGCCTGGAGTGTAGGGCAGGGAACAGATACGCAGTATTTT.